In its sample, the clone carrying this TCR beta chain was seen many times. The antigen is unknown. This sample is part of a study of CD8 T cells in ankylosing spondylitis. Study-wide results and caveats: The clones that were linked to disease were reported to be significantly enriched in matched synovial fluid samples from ankylosing spondylitis patients.

Making use of molecular barcodes, quantitative 5'-RACE generated TCR beta libraries. TCRdb analysed the 5' RACE reads with MiXCR anew, one entry per CDR3 protein. This table has roughly 100,000 distinct CDR3 sequences, roughly 8.3% appearing once. The V and J ends lost 2 bases and 13 bases respectively, with 9 bases between them. This CDR3 spans 10 amino acids. Germline values: CDR1 SQVTM, CDR2 ANQGSEA. This chain uses TRBV29-1 with TRBJ2-1; D call uncertain. The TCR comes from a male donor with ankylosing spondylitis or in good health (not recorded which). Specimen: blood, either unsorted or a sorted T cell fraction (not recorded which). CDR3 DNA sequence: TGCAGCGTTGAAATGGACCGCCAGTTCTTC. As protein: CSVEMDRQFF.